This T cell receptor beta chain was captured in a study of prognosis after radiotherapy for stage I lung cancer. CDR1 MGHDK and CDR2 SYGVNS come from the germline V gene. V trimming: 0 bases; J trimming: 4 bases; junction bases outside the gene matches: 5. The CDR3 totals 15 residues. This clonotype is categorized as medium-sized. Antigen specificity is unknown. Blood draws of 5 to 6.5 milliliters of peripheral blood occurred at each of two time points. Researchers used two-round multiplex PCR to amplify TCR beta CDR3 starting from genomic DNA. Primers specific to each TRBV and TRBJ gene drove first-round PCR. TCRdb re-derived calls from the multiplex PCR reads in MiXCR, one entry per CDR3 protein. Among 25,000 to 35,000 distinct CDR3 sequences listed, about 39% were seen once. Study-level points and caveats: Lower Shannon entropy after stereotactic body radiation therapy was observed in patients who went on to develop distant metastases. Patients who had metastases reportedly showed TRBV and TRBJ gene usage that varied from that of patients who did not. Tumor-specific status of the expanded TCR clones was not determined in the analysis.

Sequencing used PBMCs, obtained before or after stereotactic body radiation therapy (not recorded which). J is TRBJ1-2 and V is TRBV25-1; 7 nucleotides align to TRBD1. The source is a donor of 50 years or more with non-small cell lung cancer. In DNA form, the CDR3 reads TGTGCCAGCAGTGAATATGGACAGGACCTCTATGGCTACACCTTC. Amino acids: CASSEYGQDLYGYTF.